These 9 T cell receptor beta chains originate from one sample sequenced in a study of blood T cells in healthy people across ages. Combining a sample-barcoded 5' primer with a J-beta primer mix, a second PCR ran for 7 to 11 cycles. TCRdb re-called the 5' RACE reads through MiXCR, storing one row per CDR3 protein. Counted here are some 800,000 distinct CDR3 sequences, just under 25% occurring once; the ten biggest clones make up approximately 4%. This sample also appeared in a second study, on T cells of mothers and their children.

The source material was blood. Source of these receptors: a boy younger than 18 in good health.

A few counts support this clonotype. The chain recombines TRBV10-3 with TRBJ1-4; D is uncertain. V was shortened by 3 bases and J by 10 bases, with 18 bases between the two germline ends. This CDR3 is built from 15 residues. Per germline, CDR1 ENHRY and CDR2 SYGVKD. The CDR3 nucleotides are TGTGCCATCAGTGACGTAGGAGGGCCCATGGGAAAACTGTTTTTT. Its protein is CAISDVGGPMGKLFF.

The genes are TRBV28 and TRBJ2-1; D is unclear. CDR1 and CDR2 from the germline V gene are MDHEN and SYDVKM. The CDR3 has 15 amino acids. With 0 bases removed from V and 5 bases from J, the gap between germline ends came to 11 bases. CDR3 DNA sequence: TGTGCCAGCAGTTTATGGAGGCACGAGGACAATGAGCAGTTCTTC. Protein product: CASSLWRHEDNEQFF.

This clonotype was found a few times. The chain has TRBV29-1 and TRBJ2-6; D may correspond to TRBD1 or TRBD2 (5 bases each). The germline V gene encodes CDR1 SQVTM and CDR2 ANQGSEA. The CDR3 is 15 residues long. Trimming cost V 1 base and J 0 bases, with 7 bases left between them. Written as DNA, the CDR3 is TGCAGCGTTGAAGGGGGGTTCTCTGGGGCCAACGTCCTGACTTTC. This translates into CSVEGGFSGANVLTF.

In its sample, this clonotype was seen a few times. This chain uses TRBV25-1 with TRBJ2-5; a weak D match, TRBD2 (5 bases). V dropped 4 bases and J dropped 5 bases, with 17 bases sitting between them. This CDR3 is built from 15 residues. Germline CDR1 reads MGHDK; CDR2 reads SYGVNS. DNA of the CDR3: TGTGCCAGCAGTGCCGGGTTCTTATTAGCGGAGACCCAGTACTTC. Encoded protein: CASSAGFLLAETQYF.

CDR3 loop: CASSPPASQDTQYF. The CDR3 DNA follows: TGTGCCAGCAGCCCCCCGGCTAGTCAAGATACGCAGTATTTT. The V and J genes are TRBV28 and TRBJ2-3; D remains ambiguous. This CDR3 comprises 14 residues. Trimming took 6 bases from V and 5 from J, leaving 15 bases between them. The germline CDR1 and CDR2 sequences are MDHEN and SYDVKM.

Concerning this clonotype itself: With a much larger clone just one base away, this may be a read error. No conserved phenylalanine or tryptophan is present at the end of the CDR3, so a read error is the likely explanation. V gene TRBV27 combines with J gene TRBJ2-7, with D possibly matching TRBD2 (6 bases). The CDR3 extends over 16 amino acids. V was cut by 3 bases and J by 0 bases, with 15 bases left in between. The V gene's germline CDR1 is MNHEY and CDR2 SMNVEV (reference sequence). The CDR3 region has the DNA TGTGCCAGCAGTTTGTCGAGCGGGCCATACTCCTACGAGCAGTACCTC. Its protein product is CASSLSSGPYSYEQYL.

This clonotype has a handful of counts. The genes are TRBV27 and TRBJ2-7, with 9 bases that match TRBD1. This CDR3 comprises 15 residues. In germline, CDR1 is MNHEY, CDR2 SMNVEV (reference sequence). V dropped 6 bases and J dropped 6; count of bases not matched to a gene: 12. The chain's CDR3 is CASSLAGQGKGEQYF. CDR3 DNA: TGTGCCAGCAGCCTAGCCGGACAGGGGAAGGGCGAGCAGTACTTC.

This sequence joins TRBV4-3 and TRBJ1-4, with D uncertain. Germline CDR1 is LGHNA and CDR2 is YSLEER. CDR3 size: 16 residues. Trimming took 0 bases from V and 8 from J, leaving 16 bases between them. The CDR3 reads CASSQDIPRPGEKLFF. In DNA form, the CDR3 reads TGCGCCAGCAGCCAAGATATTCCACGGCCTGGGGAAAAACTGTTTTTT.

This sequence joins TRBV18 and TRBJ1-2; no reliable D call. Trimming left V 6 bases short and J 5 bases short, with 13 bases between. The CDR3 totals 13 residues. Per the germline V gene, CDR1 is KGHSH and CDR2 is LQKENI. CDR3 protein: CASSQGLAYGYTF. The CDR3 DNA is TGTGCCAGCTCGCAAGGACTCGCTTATGGCTACACCTTC.